The rows below give T cell receptor beta chains drawn from one sample of a study of PD-1 blockade in classical Hodgkin lymphoma. The assay was immunoSEQ multiplex PCR, and TCRdb's table has in-frame clones only and misses some. Of some 41,000 clones in the sample, around 80% were seen once. The sequencing here drew on peripheral blood mononuclear cells (PBMCs), taken at baseline. These receptor sequences come from a human donor with classical Hodgkin lymphoma. The CDR3 runs from the conserved cysteine through the conserved F or W. D genes are given only for firm matches. Some rows mark clone size as missing; the rest say once, few, many or name a class of expanded clone.

TRBV30,TRBD1,few,TRBJ1-2,TGTGCCTGGAGTCGGGACAGGCCCTATGGCTACACCTTC,CAWSRDRPYGYTF
TRBV5-6,TRBD1,.,TRBJ1-4,TGTGCCACCCGGTCGTGGGGACAGATTTCTGAAAAACTGTTTTTT,CATRSWGQISEKLFF
TRBV7-9,.,.,TRBJ1-1,TGTGCCAGCAGCTTATACGGCTTGAACACTGAAGCTTTCTTT,CASSLYGLNTEAFF
TRBV2,.,.,TRBJ1-1,TGTGCCAGCAGTCGGGACACCACTGAAGCTTTCTTT,CASSRDTTEAFF
TRBV28,TRBD1,.,TRBJ2-4,TGTGCCAGCAGGGCCGGGACAGAAAACATTCAGTACTTC,CASRAGTENIQYF
TRBV5-6,.,few,TRBJ2-5,TGTGCCAGCACCAAGCACGAGACCCAGTACTTC,CASTKHETQYF
TRBV7-3,.,few,TRBJ2-2,TGTGCCAGCAGCCCAGACACCGGGGAGCTGTTTTTT,CASSPDTGELFF
TRBV5-1,TRBD1,.,TRBJ1-1,TGCGCCAGCTCCAACCCAGGGGGTGGGACTGAAGCTTTCTTT,CASSNPGGGTEAFF
TRBV2,.,.,TRBJ2-7,TGTGCCAGCAGTACACCGGGAGTAGCGGCGTCCTACGAGCAGTACTTC,CASSTPGVAASYEQYF
TRBV11-2,TRBD2,.,TRBJ2-7,TGTGCCAGCAGCTTATACGTGGGGGCACTAGCGGGAGTATACGAGCAGTACTTC,CASSLYVGALAGVYEQYF
TRBV5-1,TRBD2,few,TRBJ2-1,TGCGCCAGCAGCTCCGGACTAGCGAGCTCCTACAATGAGCAGTTCTTC,CASSSGLASSYNEQFF
TRBV2,.,few,TRBJ1-6,TGTGCCAGCAGTGAGGGGACAACTCATAATTCACCCCTCCACTTT,CASSEGTTHNSPLHF
TRBV14,.,.,TRBJ2-2,TGTGCCAGCAGCCAAGCCAAGACAGTCTACGCGAACACCGGGGAGCTGTTTTTT,CASSQAKTVYANTGELFF
TRBV6-5,TRBD1,.,TRBJ2-7,TGTGCCAGCAGTTACTCCCGGGACAGATCATACGAGCAGTACTTC,CASSYSRDRSYEQYF
TRBV7-8,.,.,TRBJ2-5,TGTGCCAGCAGCGAGGGCTTCGGCGGCTCCGTCGAGACCCAGTACTTC,CASSEGFGGSVETQYF
TRBV10-3,TRBD2,.,TRBJ2-5,TGTGCCATCAGTGATAGCGGGGTTGAGGAGACCCAGTACTTC,CAISDSGVEETQYF
TRBV9,.,.,TRBJ2-5,TGTGCCAGCAGCGTAGTCCCGGAAGAGACCCAGTACTTC,CASSVVPEETQYF
TRBV9,TRBD2,.,TRBJ2-7,TGTGCCAGCAGCGTCGAAGCGGGAGGTTCCTACGAGCAGTACTTC,CASSVEAGGSYEQYF
TRBV21-1,.,.,TRBJ1-2,TGTGCCAGCAGCAAAGGTGGCACAGGGTGGGTTGGCTACACCTTC,CASSKGGTGWVGYTF
TRBV2,.,.,TRBJ2-7,TGTGCCAGCAGCCGGGCTTGGGCCTACGAGCAGTACTTC,CASSRAWAYEQYF
TRBV18,.,.,TRBJ1-2,TGTGCCAGCTCACCAGGGGGGGCCTGGGGCTACACCTTC,CASSPGGAWGYTF
TRBV5-4,TRBD1,.,TRBJ1-2,TGTGCCAGCAGCTTACAGGGGGCTGGCTATGGCTACACCTTC,CASSLQGAGYGYTF
TRBV6-6,TRBD1,.,TRBJ2-1,TGTGCCAGCAGTAGTTGGGACAGCTACAATGAGCAGTTCTTC,CASSSWDSYNEQFF
TRBV7-9,TRBD1,.,TRBJ1-1,TGTGCCAGCAGCTCAGTCGGGGACAGGTGGAACACTGAAGCTTTCTTT,CASSSVGDRWNTEAFF
TRBV10-3,TRBD1,few,TRBJ2-7,TGTGCCATCAGTGAGTCCCAGGACAGGGGCCACGAGCAGTACTTC,CAISESQDRGHEQYF
TRBV7-7,.,.,TRBJ2-1,TGTGCTAGCAGCCCACGCGGGGACTGGAGCTCCTACAATGAGCAGTTCTTC,CASSPRGDWSSYNEQFF
TRBV6-6,TRBD1,.,TRBJ2-5,TGTGCCAGCAGTAAAGGGGTGACAGGGGGAGAGACCCAGTACTTC,CASSKGVTGGETQYF
TRBV10-1,TRBD1,.,TRBJ1-1,TGCGCCAGCAGCCGGGACAGAAACACTGAAGCTTTCTTT,CASSRDRNTEAFF
TRBV7-9,.,.,TRBJ2-1,TGTGCCAGCAGCTCTTTAATATCCGCCGAGCAGTTCTTC,CASSSLISAEQFF
TRBV6-5,.,.,TRBJ2-3,TGTGCCAGCAGCCATGGGGGATCAGATACGCAGTATTTT,CASSHGGSDTQYF
TRBV18,.,once,TRBJ1-5,TGTGCCAGCTCAACCAGGGTGGGGAATCAGCCCCAGCATTTT,CASSTRVGNQPQHF
TRBV2,.,.,TRBJ2-3,TGTGCCAGCAGCAAAAGCACAGATACGCAGTATTTT,CASSKSTDTQYF
TRBV28,.,.,TRBJ2-1,TGTGCCAGCAGGATTAGCGCGAGCTCCTACAATGAGCAGTTCTTC,CASRISASSYNEQFF
TRBV19,.,few,TRBJ1-4,TGTGCCAGTAAGCCCGGGCGCGGCTGGGAAAAACTGTTTTTT,CASKPGRGWEKLFF
TRBV6-5,.,few,TRBJ1-2,TGTGCCAGCAGCCCCATAGGCAGGGGCTACTATGGCTACACCTTC,CASSPIGRGYYGYTF
TRBV15,.,.,TRBJ2-7,TGTGCCACCAGCAGACAGGGATTAAGCTACGAGCAGTACTTC,CATSRQGLSYEQYF
TRBV19,.,few,TRBJ2-7,TGTGCCAGTAGTAGGACCGGGCCTTCCTACGAGCAGTACTTC,CASSRTGPSYEQYF
TRBV2,.,.,TRBJ1-2,TGTGCCAGCAGTGAGGGTTCTTTCTATGGCTACACCTTC,CASSEGSFYGYTF
TRBV27,.,once,TRBJ1-1,TGTGCCAGCAGTTTAGGGAAGAACACTGAAGCTTTCTTT,CASSLGKNTEAFF
TRBV7-2,TRBD2,.,TRBJ2-7,TGTGCCAGCAGCTTAGTCCCGCTAGCGGGAGACGAGCAGTACTTC,CASSLVPLAGDEQYF
TRBV27,TRBD1,.,TRBJ2-2,TGTGCCAGCAGCCACCGACAGGGGAACACCGGGGAGCTGTTTTTT,CASSHRQGNTGELFF
TRBV18,.,.,TRBJ2-5,TGTGCCAGCTCACCCCCCGGGGGAGAGACCCAGTACTTC,CASSPPGGETQYF
TRBV19,TRBD2,.,TRBJ2-5,TGTGCCAGTAGAGCTAGCGGAGGAGAAGAGACCCAGTACTTC,CASRASGGEETQYF
TRBV7-2,.,.,TRBJ2-1,TGTGCCAGCAGCCTGGGACTCAACAATGAGCAGTTCTTC,CASSLGLNNEQFF
TRBV25-1,.,.,TRBJ2-2,TGTGCCAGCAGCGACACCGGGACTTTGAACACCGGGGAGCTGTTTTTT,CASSDTGTLNTGELFF
TRBV21-1,.,.,TRBJ2-1,TGTGCCAGCAGCAATAGCGACGGGAGAGGGGGGGAGCAGTTCTTC,CASSNSDGRGGEQFF
TRBV27,.,.,TRBJ2-7,TGTGCCAGCAGTTTATCAGGGGATCACGAGCAGTACTTC,CASSLSGDHEQYF
TRBV11-2,.,.,TRBJ1-4,TGTGCCAGCAGCCCTTATCTAGGATCTGAAAAACTGTTTTTT,CASSPYLGSEKLFF
TRBV30,TRBD2,.,TRBJ2-3,TGTGCCTGGAGTGTAAGGGCTAGCGGGACTAGCACAGATACGCAGTATTTT,CAWSVRASGTSTDTQYF
TRBV7-2,TRBD1,once,TRBJ2-4,TGTGCCAGCAGCTTAAGCATTGGGATACGACAGGGAAACATTCAGTACTTC,CASSLSIGIRQGNIQYF
TRBV15,.,once,TRBJ2-1,TGTGCCACCAGCCGTCGGGGCCTAGCGTCCAATGAGCAGTTCTTC,CATSRRGLASNEQFF
TRBV10-2,.,medium-sized,TRBJ2-7,TGCGCCAGCAGTCCAACAGGGATATCCGAGCAGTACTTC,CASSPTGISEQYF
TRBV19,.,few,TRBJ1-3,TGTGCCAGTAGCCACCCAGGGGATGGAAACACCATATATTTT,CASSHPGDGNTIYF
TRBV7-3,TRBD2,.,TRBJ2-3,TGTGCCAGCAGCCGACTAGCTCAGTCCACAGATACGCAGTATTTT,CASSRLAQSTDTQYF